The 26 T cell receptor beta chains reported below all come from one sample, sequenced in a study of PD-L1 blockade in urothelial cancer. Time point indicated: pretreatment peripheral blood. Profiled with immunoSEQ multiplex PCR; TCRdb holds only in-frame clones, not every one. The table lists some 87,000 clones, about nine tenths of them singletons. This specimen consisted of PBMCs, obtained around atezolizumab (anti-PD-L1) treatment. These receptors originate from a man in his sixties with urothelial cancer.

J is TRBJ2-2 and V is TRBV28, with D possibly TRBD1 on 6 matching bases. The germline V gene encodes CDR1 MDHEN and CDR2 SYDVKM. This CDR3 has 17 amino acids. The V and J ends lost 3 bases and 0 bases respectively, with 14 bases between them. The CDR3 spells CASSFVSGQTNTGELFF. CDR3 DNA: TGTGCCAGCAGTTTTGTTTCAGGACAGACGAACACCGGGGAGCTGTTTTTT.

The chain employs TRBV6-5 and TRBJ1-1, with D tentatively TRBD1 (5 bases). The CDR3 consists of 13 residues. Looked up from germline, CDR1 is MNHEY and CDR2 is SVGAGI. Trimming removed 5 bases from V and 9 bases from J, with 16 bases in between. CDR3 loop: CASSDYQGNKAFF. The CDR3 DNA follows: TGTGCCAGCAGTGATTATCAGGGCAACAAAGCTTTCTTT.

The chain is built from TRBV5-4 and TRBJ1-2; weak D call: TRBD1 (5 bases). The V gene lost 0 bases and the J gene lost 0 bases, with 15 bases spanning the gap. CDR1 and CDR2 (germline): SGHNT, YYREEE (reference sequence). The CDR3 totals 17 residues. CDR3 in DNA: TGTGCCAGCAGCTTGGATGGGGCTTCTATAGCTAACTATGGCTACACCTTC. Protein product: CASSLDGASIANYGYTF.

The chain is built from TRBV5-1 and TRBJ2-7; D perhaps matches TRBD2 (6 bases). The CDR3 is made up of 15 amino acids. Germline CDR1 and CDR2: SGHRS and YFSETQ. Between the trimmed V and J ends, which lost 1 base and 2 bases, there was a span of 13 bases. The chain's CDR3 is CASSLNSGSPYEQYF. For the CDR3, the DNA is TGCGCCAGCAGCTTGAATAGCGGCTCTCCCTACGAGCAGTACTTC. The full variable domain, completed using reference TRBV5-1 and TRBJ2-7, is KAGVTQTPRYLIKTRGQQVTLSCSPISGHRSVSWYQQTPGQGLQFLFEYFSETQRNKGNFPGRFSGRQFSNSRSEMNVSTLELGDSALYLCASSLNSGSPYEQYFGPGTRLTVT.

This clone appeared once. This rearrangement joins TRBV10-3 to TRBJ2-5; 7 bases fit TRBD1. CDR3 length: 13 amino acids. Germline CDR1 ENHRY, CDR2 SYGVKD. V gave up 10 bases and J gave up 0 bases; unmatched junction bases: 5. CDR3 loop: CATRRGHQETQYF. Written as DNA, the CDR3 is TGTGCCACTCGTAGGGGGCACCAAGAGACCCAGTACTTC.

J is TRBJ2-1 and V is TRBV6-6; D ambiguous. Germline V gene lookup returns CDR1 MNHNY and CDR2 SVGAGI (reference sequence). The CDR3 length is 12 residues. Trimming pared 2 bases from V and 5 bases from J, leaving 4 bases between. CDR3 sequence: CASSYPNNEQFF. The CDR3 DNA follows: TGTGCCAGCAGTTACCCCAACAATGAGCAGTTCTTC.

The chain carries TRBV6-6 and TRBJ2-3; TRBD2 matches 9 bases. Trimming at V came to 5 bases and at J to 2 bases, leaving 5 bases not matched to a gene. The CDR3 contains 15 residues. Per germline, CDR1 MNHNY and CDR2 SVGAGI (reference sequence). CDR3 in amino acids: CASSVSGGSTDTQYF. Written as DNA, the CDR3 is TGTGCCAGCAGTGTAAGCGGGGGGTCCACAGATACGCAGTATTTT.

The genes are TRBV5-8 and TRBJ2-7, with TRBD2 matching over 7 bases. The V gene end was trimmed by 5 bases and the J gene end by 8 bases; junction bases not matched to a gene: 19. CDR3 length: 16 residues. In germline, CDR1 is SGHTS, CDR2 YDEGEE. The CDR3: CASSHDAGTTLGKQYF. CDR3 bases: TGTGCCAGCAGTCACGACGCCGGGACTACCCTCGGGAAGCAGTACTTC.

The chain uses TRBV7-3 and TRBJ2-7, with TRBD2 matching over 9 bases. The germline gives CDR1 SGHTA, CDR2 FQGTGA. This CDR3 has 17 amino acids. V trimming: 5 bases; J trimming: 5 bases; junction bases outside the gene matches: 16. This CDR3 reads CASSPNRLAAAGDEQYF. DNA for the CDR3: TGTGCCAGCAGCCCTAACCGACTAGCGGCGGCGGGTGACGAGCAGTACTTC.

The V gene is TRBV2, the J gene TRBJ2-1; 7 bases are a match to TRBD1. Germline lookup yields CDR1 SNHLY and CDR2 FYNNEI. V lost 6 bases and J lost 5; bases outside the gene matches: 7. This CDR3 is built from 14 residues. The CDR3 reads CASRDRNTHNEQFF. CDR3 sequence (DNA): TGTGCCAGCAGGGACAGGAATACCCACAATGAGCAGTTCTTC.

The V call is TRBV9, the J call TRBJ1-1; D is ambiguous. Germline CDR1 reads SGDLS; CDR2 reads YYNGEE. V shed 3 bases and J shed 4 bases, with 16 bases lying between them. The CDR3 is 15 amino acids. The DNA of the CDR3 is TGTGCCAGCAGCGGAGAGGAGGGATTGGGCACTGAAGCTTTCTTT. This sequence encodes CASSGEEGLGTEAFF.

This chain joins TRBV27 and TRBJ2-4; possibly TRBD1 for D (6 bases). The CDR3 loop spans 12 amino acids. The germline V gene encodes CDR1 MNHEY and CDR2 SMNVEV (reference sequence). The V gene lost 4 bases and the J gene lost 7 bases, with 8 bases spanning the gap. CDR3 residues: CASSSQGNIQYF. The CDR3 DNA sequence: TGTGCCAGCAGTTCACAGGGTAACATTCAGTACTTC.

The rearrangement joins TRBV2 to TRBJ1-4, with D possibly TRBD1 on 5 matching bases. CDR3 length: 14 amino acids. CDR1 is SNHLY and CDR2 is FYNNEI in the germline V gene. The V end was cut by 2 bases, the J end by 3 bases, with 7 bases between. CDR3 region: CASSERGANEKLFF. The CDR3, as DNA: TGTGCCAGCAGTGAACGGGGGGCTAATGAAAAACTGTTTTTT.

The CDR3 is CASSVDGAGANVLTF. DNA of the CDR3: TGTGCCAGCAGCGTAGACGGGGCTGGGGCCAACGTCCTGACTTTC. The chain links TRBV9 to TRBJ2-6; possibly TRBD2 for D (5 bases). The CDR3 length is 15 residues. Trimming took 0 bases from V and 2 from J, leaving 6 bases between them. CDR1 SGDLS and CDR2 YYNGEE come from the germline V gene.

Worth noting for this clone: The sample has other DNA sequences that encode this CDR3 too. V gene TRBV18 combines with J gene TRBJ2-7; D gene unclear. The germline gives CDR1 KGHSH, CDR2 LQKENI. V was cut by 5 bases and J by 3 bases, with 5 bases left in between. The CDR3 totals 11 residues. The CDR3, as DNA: TGTGCCAGCTCATCCAACTACGAGCAGTACTTC. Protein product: CASSSNYEQYF.

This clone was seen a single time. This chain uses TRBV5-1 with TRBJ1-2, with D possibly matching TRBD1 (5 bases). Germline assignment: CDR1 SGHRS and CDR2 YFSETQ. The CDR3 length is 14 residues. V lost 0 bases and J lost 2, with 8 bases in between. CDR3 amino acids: CASSLGGRNYGYTF. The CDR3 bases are TGCGCCAGCAGCTTGGGGGGCCGCAACTATGGCTACACCTTC.

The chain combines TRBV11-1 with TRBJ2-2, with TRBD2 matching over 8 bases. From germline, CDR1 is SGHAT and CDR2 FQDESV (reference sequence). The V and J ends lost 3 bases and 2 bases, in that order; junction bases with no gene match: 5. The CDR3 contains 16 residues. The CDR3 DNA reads TGTGCCAGCAGCTTCCGGGGACTAGAAAACACCGGGGAGCTGTTTTTT. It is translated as CASSFRGLENTGELFF.

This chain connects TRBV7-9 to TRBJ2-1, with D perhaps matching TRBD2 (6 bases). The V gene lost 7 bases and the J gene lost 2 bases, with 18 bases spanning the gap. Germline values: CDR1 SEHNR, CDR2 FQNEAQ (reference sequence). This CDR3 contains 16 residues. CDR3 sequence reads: CASTTPAGPTYNEQFF. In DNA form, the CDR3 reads TGTGCCAGCACCACCCCGGCGGGGCCCACCTACAATGAGCAGTTCTTC.

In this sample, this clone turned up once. DNA of the CDR3: TGTGCCAGCAGTTTAACTAGCGGGGTTGGTGATGAGCAGTTCTTC. This codes for CASSLTSGVGDEQFF. This sequence joins TRBV28 and TRBJ2-1, with TRBD2 matching 10 bases. The CDR3 consists of 15 residues. V gave up 2 bases and J gave up 8 bases; unmatched junction bases: 6. Per the germline V gene, CDR1 is MDHEN and CDR2 is SYDVKM.

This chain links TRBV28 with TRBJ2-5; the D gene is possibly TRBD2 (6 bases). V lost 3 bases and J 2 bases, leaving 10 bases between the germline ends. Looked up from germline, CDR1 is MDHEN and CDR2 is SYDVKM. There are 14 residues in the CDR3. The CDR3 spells CASSLAGQQETQYF. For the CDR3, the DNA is TGTGCCAGCAGTTTGGCGGGGCAACAAGAGACCCAGTACTTC.

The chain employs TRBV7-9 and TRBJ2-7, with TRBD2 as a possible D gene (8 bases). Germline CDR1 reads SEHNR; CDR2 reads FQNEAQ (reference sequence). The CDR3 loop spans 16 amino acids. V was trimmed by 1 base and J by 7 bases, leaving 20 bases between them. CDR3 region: CASSLGVAGQQGEQYF. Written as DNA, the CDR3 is TGTGCCAGCAGCTTAGGTGTAGCGGGACAGCAGGGTGAGCAGTACTTC.

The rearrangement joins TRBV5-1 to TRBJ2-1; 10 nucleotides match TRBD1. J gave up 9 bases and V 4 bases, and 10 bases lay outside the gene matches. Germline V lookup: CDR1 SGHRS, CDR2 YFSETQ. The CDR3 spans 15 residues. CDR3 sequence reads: CASSPGDRGIIEQFF. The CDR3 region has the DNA TGCGCCAGCAGCCCCGGGGACAGGGGAATCATTGAGCAGTTCTTC. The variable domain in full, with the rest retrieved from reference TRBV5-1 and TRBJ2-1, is KAGVTQTPRYLIKTRGQQVTLSCSPISGHRSVSWYQQTPGQGLQFLFEYFSETQRNKGNFPGRFSGRQFSNSRSEMNVSTLELGDSALYLCASSPGDRGIIEQFFGPGTRLTVL.

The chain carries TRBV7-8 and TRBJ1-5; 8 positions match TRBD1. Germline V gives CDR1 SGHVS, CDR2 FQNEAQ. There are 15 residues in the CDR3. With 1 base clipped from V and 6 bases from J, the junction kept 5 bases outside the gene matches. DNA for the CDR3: TGTGCCAGCAGCTTAGAGACAGGGGTCGGTCAGCCCCAGCATTTT. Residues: CASSLETGVGQPQHF. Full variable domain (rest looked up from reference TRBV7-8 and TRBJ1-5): GAGVSQSPRYKVAKRGQDVALRCDPISGHVSLFWYQQALGQGPEFLTYFQNEAQLDKSGLPSDRFFAERPEGSVSTLKIQRTQQEDSAVYLCASSLETGVGQPQHFGDGTRLSIL.

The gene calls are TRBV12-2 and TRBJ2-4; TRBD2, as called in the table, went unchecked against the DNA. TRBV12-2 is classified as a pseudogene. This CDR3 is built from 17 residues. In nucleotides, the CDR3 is TGTGCAAGTCGCTTAGGATTGAGCCCCCGGGCCAAAAACATTCAGTACTTC. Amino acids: CASRLGLSPRAKNIQYF.

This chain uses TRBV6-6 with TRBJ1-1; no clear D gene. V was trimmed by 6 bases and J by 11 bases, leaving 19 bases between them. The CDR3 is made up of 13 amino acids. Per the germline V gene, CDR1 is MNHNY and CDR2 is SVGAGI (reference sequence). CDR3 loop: CASSSGWGATAFF. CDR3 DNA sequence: TGTGCCAGCAGCTCGGGGTGGGGAGCCACGGCTTTCTTT.

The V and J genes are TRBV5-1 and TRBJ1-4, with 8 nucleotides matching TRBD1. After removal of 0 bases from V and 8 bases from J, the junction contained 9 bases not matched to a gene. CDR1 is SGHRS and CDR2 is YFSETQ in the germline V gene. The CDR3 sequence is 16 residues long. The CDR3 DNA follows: TGCGCCAGCAGCTTGGAGGCGGACAGGGAGGGGGAAAAACTGTTTTTT. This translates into CASSLEADREGEKLFF.